This T cell receptor beta chain was found in a study of T-cell reconstitution after alpha-beta-depleted transplantation in children. Study-level points and caveats: Newly made T cells mostly supplied T-cell counts and diversity one year after transplant. Reported findings indicate that, about two months after transplant, alpha-beta T cells came from several hundred expanded clones, which were derived from non-depleted graft cells.

This clonotype has a handful of counts. Its specificity is not known. Researchers prepared the TCRbeta library using unique molecular identifiers, the study reports. One entry per CDR3 protein, called by TCRdb with MiXCR from the PCR reads. The sample includes about 830,000 distinct CDR3 sequences, roughly 15% of them seen just once. The TCR sequence derives from a male patient younger than 18 who had a stem cell transplant for acute lymphoblastic leukemia, so the T cells may come from the graft donor. Sequenced material: PBMCs, mostly from graft donor cells, taken 360 days after TCRalphabeta/CD19-depleted stem cell transplant.

The CDR3 DNA follows: TGTGCCACCAGTGATCACGGAGCTAGCACAGATACGCAGTATTTT. As protein: CATSDHGASTDTQYF. The V and J genes are TRBV24-1 and TRBJ2-3; D is ambiguous. The germline CDR1 and CDR2 sequences are KGHDR and SFDVKD. Trimming took off 3 bases at V and 0 bases at J, with 9 bases between the two ends. The CDR3 extends over 15 amino acids.